This TCR beta chain originates from a study of blood T cells in healthy people across ages. Combining a sample-barcoded 5' primer with a J-beta primer mix, a second PCR ran for roughly 7 to 11 cycles. TCRdb re-called the 5' RACE reads through MiXCR, storing one row per CDR3 protein. The data show about 640,000 distinct CDR3 sequences, with 58% seen just once and about two fifths held by the top ten. The CDR3 is made up of 17 amino acids. Deletions cut 0 bases from V and 0 bases from J, with 12 bases between. Germline CDR1 MNHNY, CDR2 SVGAGI (reference sequence). Study conclusions and caveats: Without sorted subsets, naive and antigen-experienced compartments could not be conclusively compared. Naive T cell percentage by flow cytometry tracked strongly with beta diversity.

Worth noting for this clonotype: The antigen remains undetermined.

The chain joins TRBV6-6 to TRBJ2-1; TRBD2 might be the D (6 bases). Sequencing was carried out using blood. The receptor was derived from a man between 60 and 70 years old in good health. The CDR3 DNA is TGTGCCAGCAGTTACTCTATGGACTATCTCTCCTACAATGAGCAGTTCTTC. Encoded protein: CASSYSMDYLSYNEQFF.